This record looks at one T cell receptor beta chain sequence and its context. In the same sample, other DNA sequences code for this CDR3. The germline V and J ends were trimmed by 5 bases and 1 base, with 11 bases remaining between them. The CDR3 runs to 14 residues. The germline CDR1 and CDR2 sequences are LNHNV and YYDKDF (reference sequence). These data belong to a study of shared clonotypes between healthy human individuals. Splitting of each subset's genomic DNA was done evenly across several immunoSEQ plates. TCRdb's table, derived via immunoSEQ multiplex PCR, lists solely in-frame clones and lacks some. The table records some 2,100,000 clones, approximately 94% of them present only once. The naive CD8 subset, CD45RO-negative cells positively selected for CCR7, excluded terminally differentiated effector memory CD45RA+ cells.

The sequenced sample was naive CD8+ T cells from PBMCs. This chain uses TRBV15 with TRBJ1-1; unclear D gene. The sequence came from a young man in good health. Some clones in this sample may be carry-over from other donors' samples. CDR3 sequence: CATSPGGENTEAFF. CDR3 bases: TGTGCCACCAGCCCTGGAGGCGAGAACACTGAAGCTTTCTTT.